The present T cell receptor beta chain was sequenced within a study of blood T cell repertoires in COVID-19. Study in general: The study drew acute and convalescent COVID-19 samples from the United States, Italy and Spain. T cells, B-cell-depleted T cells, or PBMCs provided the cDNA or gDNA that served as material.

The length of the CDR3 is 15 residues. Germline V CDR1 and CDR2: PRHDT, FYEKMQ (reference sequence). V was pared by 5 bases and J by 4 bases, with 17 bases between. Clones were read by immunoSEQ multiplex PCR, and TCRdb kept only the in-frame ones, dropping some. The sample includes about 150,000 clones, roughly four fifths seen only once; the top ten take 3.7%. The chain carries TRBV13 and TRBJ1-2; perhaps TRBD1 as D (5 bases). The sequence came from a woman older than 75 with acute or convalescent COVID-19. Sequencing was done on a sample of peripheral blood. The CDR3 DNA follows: TGTGCCAGCAGCCCGCGCACCTTTGACAGCTATGGCTACACCTTC. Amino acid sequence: CASSPRTFDSYGYTF.